Detailed here is one TCR beta chain. What it binds is not known. The junction and the germline gene differ at one end; a read error may be behind it. These data come from a study of vaccination effects on CD4 cells after COVID-19. Within the ViraFEST assay, antigen-specific CD4+ T cells underwent expansion with viral peptide pools prior to sequencing. Subsequent to a culture period of under 11 days, CD4+ T cells were isolated. Participants completed two doses of the BNT162b2 or mRNA-1273 vaccine. Cultures got half-medium changes with IL-2 on days 3 and 7. Here immunoSEQ multiplex PCR was the method, and the copy in TCRdb shows in-frame clones only, minus some. Of over 25,000 clones listed, just under 75% are singletons. Material: CD4+ T cells from PBMCs cultured with HCoV-229E spike peptides, obtained after COVID-19 vaccination. The receptor was isolated from a human donor who received a COVID-19 vaccine.

CDR3 nucleotides: TGCGCCAGCAGACAAGGACAGGCCTCCTACAATGAGCAGTTCTTC. It translates to CASRQGQASYNEQFF. The chain is built from TRBV4-1 and TRBJ2-1; 7 positions agree with TRBD1. This CDR3 comprises 15 residues. The germline CDR1 and CDR2 sequences are MGHRA and YSYEKL.